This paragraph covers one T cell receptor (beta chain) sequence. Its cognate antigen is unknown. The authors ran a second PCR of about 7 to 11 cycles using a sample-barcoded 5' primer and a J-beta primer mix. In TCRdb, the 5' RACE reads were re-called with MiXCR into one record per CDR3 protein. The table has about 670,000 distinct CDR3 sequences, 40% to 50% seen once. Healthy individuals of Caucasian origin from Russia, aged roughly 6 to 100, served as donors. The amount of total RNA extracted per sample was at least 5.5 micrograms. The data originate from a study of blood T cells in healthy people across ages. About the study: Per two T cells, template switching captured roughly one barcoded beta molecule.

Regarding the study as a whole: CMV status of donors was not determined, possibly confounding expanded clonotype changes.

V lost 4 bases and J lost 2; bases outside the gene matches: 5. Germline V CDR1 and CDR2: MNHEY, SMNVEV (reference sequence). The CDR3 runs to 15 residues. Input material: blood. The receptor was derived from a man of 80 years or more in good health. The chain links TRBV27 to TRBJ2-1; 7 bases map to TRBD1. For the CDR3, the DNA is TGTGCCAGCAGTTACCGACAGGGAGCCTACAATGAGCAGTTCTTC. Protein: CASSYRQGAYNEQFF.